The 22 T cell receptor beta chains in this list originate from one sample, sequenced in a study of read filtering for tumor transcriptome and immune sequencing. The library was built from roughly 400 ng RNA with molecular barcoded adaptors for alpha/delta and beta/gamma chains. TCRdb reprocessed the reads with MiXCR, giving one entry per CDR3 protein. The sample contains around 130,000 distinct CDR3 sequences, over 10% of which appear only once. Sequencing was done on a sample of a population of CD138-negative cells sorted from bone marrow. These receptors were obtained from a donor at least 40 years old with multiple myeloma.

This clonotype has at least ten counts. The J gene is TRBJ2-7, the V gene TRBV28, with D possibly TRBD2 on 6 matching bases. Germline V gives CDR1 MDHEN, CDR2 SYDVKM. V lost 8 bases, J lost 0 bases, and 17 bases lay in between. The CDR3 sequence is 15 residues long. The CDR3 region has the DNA TGTGCCAGCGCCAAGGGCGGGGAAAGCTCCTACGAGCAGTACTTC. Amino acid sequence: CASAKGGESSYEQYF. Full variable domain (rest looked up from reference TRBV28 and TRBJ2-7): DVKVTQSSRYLVKRTGEKVFLECVQDMDHENMFWYRQDPGLGLRLIYFSYDVKMKEKGDIPEGYSVSREKKERFSLILESASTNQTSMYLCASAKGGESSYEQYFGPGTRLTVT.

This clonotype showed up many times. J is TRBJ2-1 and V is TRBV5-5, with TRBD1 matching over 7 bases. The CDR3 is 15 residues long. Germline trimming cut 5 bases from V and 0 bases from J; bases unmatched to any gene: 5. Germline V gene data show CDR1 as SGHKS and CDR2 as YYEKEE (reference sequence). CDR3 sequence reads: CASRNPGGSYNEQFF. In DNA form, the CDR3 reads TGTGCCAGCAGGAATCCAGGGGGCTCCTACAATGAGCAGTTCTTC.

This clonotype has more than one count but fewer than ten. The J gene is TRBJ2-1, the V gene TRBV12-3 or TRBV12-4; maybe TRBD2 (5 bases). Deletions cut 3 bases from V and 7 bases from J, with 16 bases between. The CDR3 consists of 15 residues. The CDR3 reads CASSFDEGETNEQFF. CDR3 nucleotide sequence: TGTGCCAGCAGTTTCGACGAGGGAGAGACGAATGAGCAGTTCTTC.

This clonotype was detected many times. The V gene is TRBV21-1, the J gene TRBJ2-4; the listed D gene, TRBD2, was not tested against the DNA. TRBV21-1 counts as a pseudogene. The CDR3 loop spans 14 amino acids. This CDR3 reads CASSRLAAKNIQYF. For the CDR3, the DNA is TGTGCCAGCAGCCGACTAGCAGCCAAAAACATTCAGTACTTC.

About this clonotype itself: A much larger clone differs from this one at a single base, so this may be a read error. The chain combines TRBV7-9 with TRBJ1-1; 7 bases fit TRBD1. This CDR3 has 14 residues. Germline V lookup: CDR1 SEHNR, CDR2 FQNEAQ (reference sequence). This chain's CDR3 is CASSLLTGDTEAVF. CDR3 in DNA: TGTGCCAGCAGCTTATTAACAGGGGACACTGAAGCTGTCTTT.

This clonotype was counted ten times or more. The CDR3 spells CAIRPSGYNEQFF. The CDR3 DNA reads TGTGCCATCAGGCCTAGCGGTTACAATGAGCAGTTCTTC. The chain recombines TRBV10-3 with TRBJ2-1; 7 nucleotides agree with TRBD2. This CDR3 has 13 amino acids. Germline trimming cut 6 bases from V and 4 bases from J; bases unmatched to any gene: 3. Germline CDR1 and CDR2: ENHRY and SYGVKD.

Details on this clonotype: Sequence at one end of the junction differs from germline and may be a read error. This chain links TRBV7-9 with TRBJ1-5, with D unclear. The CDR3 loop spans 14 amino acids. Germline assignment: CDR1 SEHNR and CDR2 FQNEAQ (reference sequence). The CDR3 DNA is TGTGCCGGCAGCTTAACACTGGGTGGTCAGCCCCAGCATTTT. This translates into CAGSLTLGGQPQHF. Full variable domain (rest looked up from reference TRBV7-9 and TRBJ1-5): DTGVSQNPRHKITKRGQNVTFRCDPISEHNRLYWYRQTLGQGPEFLTYFQNEAQLEKSRLLSDRFSAERPKGSFSTLEIQRTEQGDSAMYLCAGSLTLGGQPQHFGDGTRLSIL.

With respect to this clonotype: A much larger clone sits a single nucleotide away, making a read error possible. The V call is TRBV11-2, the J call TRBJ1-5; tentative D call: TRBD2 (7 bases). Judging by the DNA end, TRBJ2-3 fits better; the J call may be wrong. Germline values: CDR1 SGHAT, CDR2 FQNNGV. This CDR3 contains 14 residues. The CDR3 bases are TGTGCCAGCAGCTCGGGAGGACAGCATCAGCCCCAGTATTTT. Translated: CASSSGGQHQPQYF.

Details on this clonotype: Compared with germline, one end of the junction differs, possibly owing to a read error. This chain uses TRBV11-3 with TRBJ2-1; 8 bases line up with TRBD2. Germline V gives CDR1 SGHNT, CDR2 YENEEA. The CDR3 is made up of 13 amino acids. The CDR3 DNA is TGTGCCGGCAGCCGGACTAGCAGAAGCGGGCAGTTCTTC. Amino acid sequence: CAGSRTSRSGQFF.

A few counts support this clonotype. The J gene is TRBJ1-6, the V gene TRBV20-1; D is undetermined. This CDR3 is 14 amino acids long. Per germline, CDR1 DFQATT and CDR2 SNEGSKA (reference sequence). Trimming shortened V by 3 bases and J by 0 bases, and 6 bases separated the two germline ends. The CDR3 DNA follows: TGCAGTGCTAGCGGGAGCTCCTATAATTCACCCCTCCACTTT. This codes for CSASGSSYNSPLHF.

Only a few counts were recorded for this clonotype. The CDR3, as DNA: TGTGCCAGCAGTCCGACAGGGCAAGAGACCCAGTACTTC. Its translation is CASSPTGQETQYF. The chain employs TRBV12-3 or TRBV12-4 and TRBJ2-5, with 7 bases matching TRBD1. V gave up 5 bases and J gave up 2 bases; unmatched junction bases: 2. This CDR3 contains 13 residues.

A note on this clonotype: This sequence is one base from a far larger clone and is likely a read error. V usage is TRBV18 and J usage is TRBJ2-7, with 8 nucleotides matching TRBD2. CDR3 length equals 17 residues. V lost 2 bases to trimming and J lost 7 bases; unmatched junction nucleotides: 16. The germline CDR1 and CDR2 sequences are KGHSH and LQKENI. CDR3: CASSPKAGVSSYNEQYF. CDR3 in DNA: TGTGCCAGCTCACCAAAAGCGGGGGTGAGCTCCTACAATGAGCAGTACTTC.

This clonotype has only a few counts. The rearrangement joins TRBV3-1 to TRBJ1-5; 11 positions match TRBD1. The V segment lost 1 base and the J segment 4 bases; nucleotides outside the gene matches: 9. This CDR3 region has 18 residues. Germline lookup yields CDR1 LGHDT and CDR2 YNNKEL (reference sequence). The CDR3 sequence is CASSQGPGQGVLNQPQHF. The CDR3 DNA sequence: TGTGCCAGCAGCCAAGGGCCGGGACAGGGGGTTCTTAATCAGCCCCAGCATTTT.

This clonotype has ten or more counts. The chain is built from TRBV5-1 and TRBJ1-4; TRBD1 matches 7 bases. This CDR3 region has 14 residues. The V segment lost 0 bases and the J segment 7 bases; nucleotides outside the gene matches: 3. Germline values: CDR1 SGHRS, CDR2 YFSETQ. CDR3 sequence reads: CASSLATGFEKLFF. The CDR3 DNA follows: TGCGCCAGCAGCTTGGCGACAGGGTTTGAAAAACTGTTTTTT. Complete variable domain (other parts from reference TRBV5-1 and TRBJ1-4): KAGVTQTPRYLIKTRGQQVTLSCSPISGHRSVSWYQQTPGQGLQFLFEYFSETQRNKGNFPGRFSGRQFSNSRSEMNVSTLELGDSALYLCASSLATGFEKLFFGSGTQLSVL.

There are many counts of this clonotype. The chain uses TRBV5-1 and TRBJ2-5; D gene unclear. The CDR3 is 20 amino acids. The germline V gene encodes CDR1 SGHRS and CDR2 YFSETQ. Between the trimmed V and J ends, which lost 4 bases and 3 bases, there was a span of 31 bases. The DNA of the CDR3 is TGCGCCAGCAGCCCTGGGATCCGAGGTTTGCCGGCCGCATTTGAAGAGACCCAGTACTTC. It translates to CASSPGIRGLPAAFEETQYF.

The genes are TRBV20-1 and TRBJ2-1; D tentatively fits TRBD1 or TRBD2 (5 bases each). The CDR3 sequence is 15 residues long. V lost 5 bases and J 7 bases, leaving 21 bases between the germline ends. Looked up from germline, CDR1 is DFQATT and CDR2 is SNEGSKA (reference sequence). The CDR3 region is CSALDTRGYKNEQFF. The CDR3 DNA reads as TGCAGTGCTCTGGACACCCGGGGTTACAAGAATGAGCAGTTCTTC.

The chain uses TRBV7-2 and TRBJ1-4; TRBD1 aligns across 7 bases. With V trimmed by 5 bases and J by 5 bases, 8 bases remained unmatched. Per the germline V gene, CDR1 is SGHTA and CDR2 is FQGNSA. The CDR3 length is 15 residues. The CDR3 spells CASSIDGTVNEKLFF. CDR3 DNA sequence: TGTGCCAGCAGCATCGACGGGACAGTGAATGAAAAACTGTTTTTT.

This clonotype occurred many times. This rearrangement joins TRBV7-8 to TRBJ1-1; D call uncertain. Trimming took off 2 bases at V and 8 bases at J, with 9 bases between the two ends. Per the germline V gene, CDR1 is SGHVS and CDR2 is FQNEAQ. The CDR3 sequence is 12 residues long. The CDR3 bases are TGTGCCAGCAGCTTACGGCAGGAGGAAGCTTTCTTT. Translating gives CASSLRQEEAFF.

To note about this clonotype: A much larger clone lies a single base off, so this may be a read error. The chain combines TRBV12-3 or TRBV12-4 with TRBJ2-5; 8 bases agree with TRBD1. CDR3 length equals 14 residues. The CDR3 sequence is CASSSSGGGETQCF. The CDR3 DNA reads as TGTGCCAGCAGTTCGTCAGGGGGCGGGGAGACCCAGTGCTTC.

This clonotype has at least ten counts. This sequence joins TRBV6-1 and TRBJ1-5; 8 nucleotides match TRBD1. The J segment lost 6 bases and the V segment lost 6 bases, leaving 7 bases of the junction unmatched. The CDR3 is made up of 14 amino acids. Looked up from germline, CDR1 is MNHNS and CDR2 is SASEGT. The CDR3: CASRPQGAFQPQHF. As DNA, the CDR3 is TGTGCCAGCAGACCCCAGGGGGCCTTTCAGCCCCAGCATTTT.

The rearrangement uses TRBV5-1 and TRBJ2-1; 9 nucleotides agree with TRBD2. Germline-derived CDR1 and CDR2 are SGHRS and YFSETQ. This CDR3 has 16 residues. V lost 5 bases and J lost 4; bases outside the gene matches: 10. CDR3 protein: CASRPSRLAAYNEQFF. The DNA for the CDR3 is TGCGCCAGCAGACCATCGAGACTAGCGGCGTACAATGAGCAGTTCTTC. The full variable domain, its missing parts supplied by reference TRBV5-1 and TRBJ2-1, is KAGVTQTPRYLIKTRGQQVTLSCSPISGHRSVSWYQQTPGQGLQFLFEYFSETQRNKGNFPGRFSGRQFSNSRSEMNVSTLELGDSALYLCASRPSRLAAYNEQFFGPGTRLTVL.

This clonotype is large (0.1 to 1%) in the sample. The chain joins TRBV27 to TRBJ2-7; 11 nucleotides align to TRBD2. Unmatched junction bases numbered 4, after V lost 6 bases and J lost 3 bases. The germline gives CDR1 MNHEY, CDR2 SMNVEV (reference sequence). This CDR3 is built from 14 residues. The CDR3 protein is CASRPTSGDYEQYF. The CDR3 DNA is TGTGCCAGCAGGCCGACTAGCGGGGACTACGAGCAGTACTTC.